This TCR beta chain was profiled in a study of cytomegalovirus exposure and HLA in healthy donors. About the research overall: A prior analysis found roughly 100 million unique TCR beta sequences from 170 million or so T cells.

Findings and limits, study-wide: The study designated some 180 TCR beta chains cytomegalovirus-associated. CMV serostatus was the only recorded immune exposure for donors. Most sequenced TCRs were rare (though some public TCRs occurred in many donors).

This CDR3 contains 16 residues. V shed 5 bases and J shed 5 bases, with 21 bases lying between them. Germline V gene sequence: CDR1 LNHDA, CDR2 SQIVND (reference sequence). Concerning this clone itself: Its antigen is not known.

The PCR had 60 Vbeta and 13 Jbeta primers. Repertoires were generated with immunoSEQ multiplex PCR, while TCRdb's copy carries only in-frame clones and drops some. The sample records some 180,000 clones, roughly 84% being singletons. Sequenced input: PBMCs. The TCR originated in a man between 25 and 39 years old in good health and CMV-seropositive. The chain joins TRBV19 to TRBJ1-1; perhaps TRBD1 as D (6 bases). The CDR3 DNA reads as TGTGCCAGTAGTCACAGACCCGGAAGGGGGGGGACTGAAGCTTTCTTT. Amino acid sequence: CASSHRPGRGGTEAFF.